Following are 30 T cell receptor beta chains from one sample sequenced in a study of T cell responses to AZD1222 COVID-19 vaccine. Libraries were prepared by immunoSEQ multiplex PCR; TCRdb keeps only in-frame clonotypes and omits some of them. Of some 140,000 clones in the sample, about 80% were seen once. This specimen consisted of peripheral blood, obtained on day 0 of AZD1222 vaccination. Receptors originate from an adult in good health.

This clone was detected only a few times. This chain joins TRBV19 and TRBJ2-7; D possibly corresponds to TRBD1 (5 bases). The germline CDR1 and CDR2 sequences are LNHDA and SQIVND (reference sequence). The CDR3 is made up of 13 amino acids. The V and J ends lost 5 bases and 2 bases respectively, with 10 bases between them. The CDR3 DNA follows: TGTGCCAGTAGTCGACAGATTACCTACGAGCAGTACTTC. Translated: CASSRQITYEQYF.

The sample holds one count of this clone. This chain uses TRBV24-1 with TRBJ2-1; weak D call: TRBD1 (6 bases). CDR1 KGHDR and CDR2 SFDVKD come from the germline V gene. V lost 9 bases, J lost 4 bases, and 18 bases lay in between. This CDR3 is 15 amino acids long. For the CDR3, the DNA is TGTGCCACCCGGGGTGGTGGGACACCATACAATGAGCAGTTCTTC. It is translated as CATRGGGTPYNEQFF.

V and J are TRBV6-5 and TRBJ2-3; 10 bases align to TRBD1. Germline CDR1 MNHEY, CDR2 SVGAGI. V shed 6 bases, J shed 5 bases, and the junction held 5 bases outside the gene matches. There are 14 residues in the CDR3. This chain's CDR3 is CASRRQGAKDTQYF. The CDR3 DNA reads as TGTGCCAGCAGAAGACAGGGGGCAAAAGATACGCAGTATTTT.

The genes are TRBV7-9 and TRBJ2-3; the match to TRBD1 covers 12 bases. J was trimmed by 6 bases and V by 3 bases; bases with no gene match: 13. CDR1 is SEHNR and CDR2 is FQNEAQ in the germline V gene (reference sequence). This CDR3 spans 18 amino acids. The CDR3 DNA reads TGTGCCAGCAGCTTCGATCGGGCGGGACAGGGGGCGAGTGATACGCAGTATTTT. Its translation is CASSFDRAGQGASDTQYF.

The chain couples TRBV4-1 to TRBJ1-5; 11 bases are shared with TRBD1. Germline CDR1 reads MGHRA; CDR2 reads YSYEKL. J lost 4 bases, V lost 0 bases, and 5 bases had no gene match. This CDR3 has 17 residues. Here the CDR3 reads CASSQDPGDRGNQPQHF. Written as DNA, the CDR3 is TGCGCCAGCAGCCAAGATCCGGGGGACAGGGGGAATCAGCCCCAGCATTTT.

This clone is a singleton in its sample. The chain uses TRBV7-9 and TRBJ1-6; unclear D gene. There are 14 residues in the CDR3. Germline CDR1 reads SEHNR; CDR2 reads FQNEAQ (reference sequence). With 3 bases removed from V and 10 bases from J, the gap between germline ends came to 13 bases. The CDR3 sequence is CASSLTTLVSPLHF. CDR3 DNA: TGTGCCAGCAGCTTGACAACTTTGGTGTCACCCCTCCACTTT.

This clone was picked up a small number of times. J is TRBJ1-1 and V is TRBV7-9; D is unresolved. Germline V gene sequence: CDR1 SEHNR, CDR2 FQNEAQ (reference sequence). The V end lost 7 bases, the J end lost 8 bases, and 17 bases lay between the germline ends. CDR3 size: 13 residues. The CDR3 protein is CASTTSEGSEAFF. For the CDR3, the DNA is TGTGCCAGCACCACCTCGGAGGGTTCGGAAGCTTTCTTT.

CDR3 in amino acids: CAAKGMAGGRNEQFF. The CDR3 coding sequence is TGTGCCGCCAAGGGGATGGCGGGGGGGAGGAATGAGCAGTTCTTC. V is TRBV19 and J is TRBJ2-1, with 9 bases that match TRBD2. The CDR3 runs to 15 residues. Per germline, CDR1 LNHDA and CDR2 SQIVND (reference sequence). Unmatched junction bases numbered 15, after V lost 11 bases and J lost 7 bases.

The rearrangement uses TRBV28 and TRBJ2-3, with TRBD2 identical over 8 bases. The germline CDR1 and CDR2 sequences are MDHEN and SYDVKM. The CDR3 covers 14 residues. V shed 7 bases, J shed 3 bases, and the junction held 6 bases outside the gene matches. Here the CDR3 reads CASTGGARTDTQYF. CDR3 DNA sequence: TGTGCCAGCACCGGGGGGGCAAGGACAGATACGCAGTATTTT. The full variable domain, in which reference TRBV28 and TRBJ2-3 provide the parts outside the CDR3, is DVKVTQSSRYLVKRTGEKVFLECVQDMDHENMFWYRQDPGLGLRLIYFSYDVKMKEKGDIPEGYSVSREKKERFSLILESASTNQTSMYLCASTGGARTDTQYFGPGTRLTVL.

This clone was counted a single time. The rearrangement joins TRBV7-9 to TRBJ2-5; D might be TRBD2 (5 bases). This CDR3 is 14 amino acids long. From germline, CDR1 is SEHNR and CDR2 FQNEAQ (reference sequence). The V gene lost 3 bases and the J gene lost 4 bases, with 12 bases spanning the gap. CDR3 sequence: CASSFGLAGETQYF. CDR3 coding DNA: TGTGCCAGCAGCTTCGGACTGGCGGGAGAGACCCAGTACTTC.

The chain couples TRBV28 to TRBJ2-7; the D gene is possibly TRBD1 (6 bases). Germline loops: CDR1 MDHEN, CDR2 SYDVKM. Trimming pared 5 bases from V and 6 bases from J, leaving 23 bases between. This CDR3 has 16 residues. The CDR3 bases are TGTGCCAGCAGTCTAATAACGGGCAGGGGAGTCTCCGAGCAGTACTTC. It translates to CASSLITGRGVSEQYF.

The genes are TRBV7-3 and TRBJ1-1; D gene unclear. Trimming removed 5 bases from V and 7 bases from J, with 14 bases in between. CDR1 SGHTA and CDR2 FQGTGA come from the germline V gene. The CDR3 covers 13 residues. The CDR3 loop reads CASSRWSRSEAFF. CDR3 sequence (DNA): TGTGCCAGCAGCCGTTGGTCAAGGAGTGAAGCTTTCTTT.

The CDR3 bases are TGTGCCAGCAGTGAGGGGACTTGGAGCACAGATACGCAGTATTTT. This encodes CASSEGTWSTDTQYF. V usage is TRBV6-4 and J usage is TRBJ2-3, with D possibly matching TRBD2 (6 bases). Trimming removed 3 bases at V and 0 bases at J, with 10 bases between. Germline CDR1 MRHNA, CDR2 SNTAGT. This CDR3 contains 15 residues.

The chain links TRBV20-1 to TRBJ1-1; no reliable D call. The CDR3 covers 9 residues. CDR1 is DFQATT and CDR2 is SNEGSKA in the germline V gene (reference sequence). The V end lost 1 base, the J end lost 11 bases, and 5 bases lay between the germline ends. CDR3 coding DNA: TGCAGTGCTAGAGGGGAGGCTTTCTTT. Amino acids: CSARGEAFF.

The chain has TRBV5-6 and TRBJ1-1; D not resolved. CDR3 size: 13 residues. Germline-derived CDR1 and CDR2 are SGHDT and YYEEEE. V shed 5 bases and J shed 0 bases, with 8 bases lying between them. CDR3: CASRNVVNTEAFF. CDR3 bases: TGTGCCAGCAGGAACGTGGTGAACACTGAAGCTTTCTTT.

The CDR3 sequence is CASSPITEDTQYF. The CDR3 bases are TGTGCCAGCAGCCCGATTACTGAAGATACGCAGTATTTT. The chain is built from TRBV9 and TRBJ2-3; D not certain. CDR3 size: 13 residues. V gave up 4 bases and J gave up 5 bases, with 11 bases separating them. Germline assignment: CDR1 SGDLS and CDR2 YYNGEE.

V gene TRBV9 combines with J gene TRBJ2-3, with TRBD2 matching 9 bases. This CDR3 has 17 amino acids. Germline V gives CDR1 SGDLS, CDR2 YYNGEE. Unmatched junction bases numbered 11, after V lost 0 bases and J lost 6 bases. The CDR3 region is CASSVATSGGRADTQYF. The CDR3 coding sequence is TGTGCCAGCAGCGTAGCCACAAGCGGGGGGCGGGCGGATACGCAGTATTTT.

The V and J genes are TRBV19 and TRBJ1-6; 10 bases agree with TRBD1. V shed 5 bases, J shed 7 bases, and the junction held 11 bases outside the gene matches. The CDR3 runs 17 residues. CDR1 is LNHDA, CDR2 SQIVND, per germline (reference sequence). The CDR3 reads CASSARDRGSGNSPLHF. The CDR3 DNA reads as TGTGCCAGTAGTGCCCGGGACAGGGGATCGGGGAATTCACCCCTCCACTTT.

CDR3 region: CASINLGAWGYGYTF. The DNA of the CDR3 is TGTGCCAGCATCAACTTAGGGGCTTGGGGATATGGCTACACCTTC. The rearrangement joins TRBV6-5 to TRBJ1-2, with D perhaps TRBD1 (5 bases). This CDR3 is 15 amino acids long. Between the trimmed V and J ends, which lost 7 bases and 5 bases, there was a span of 20 bases. From germline, CDR1 is MNHEY and CDR2 SVGAGI.

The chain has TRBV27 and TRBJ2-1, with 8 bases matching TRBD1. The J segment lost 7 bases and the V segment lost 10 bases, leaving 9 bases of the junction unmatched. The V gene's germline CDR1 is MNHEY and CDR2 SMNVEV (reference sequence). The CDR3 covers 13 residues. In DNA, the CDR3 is TGTGCCACCTGCCCCGACAGGGGAAATGAGCAGTTCTTC. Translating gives CATCPDRGNEQFF.

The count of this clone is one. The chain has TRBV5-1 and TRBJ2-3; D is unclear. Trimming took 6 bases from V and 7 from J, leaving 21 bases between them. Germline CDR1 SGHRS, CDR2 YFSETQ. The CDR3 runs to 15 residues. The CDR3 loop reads CASKLNLRTSYTQYF. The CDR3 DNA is TGCGCCAGCAAACTAAACCTTCGGACGTCTTATACGCAGTATTTT.

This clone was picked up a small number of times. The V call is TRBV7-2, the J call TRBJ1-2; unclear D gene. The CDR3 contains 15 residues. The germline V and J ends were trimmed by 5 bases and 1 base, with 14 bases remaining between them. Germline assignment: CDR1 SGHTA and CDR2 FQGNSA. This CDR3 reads CASSVGRANNYGYTF. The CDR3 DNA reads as TGTGCCAGCAGCGTTGGGAGGGCGAATAACTATGGCTACACCTTC.

CDR3 bases: TGTGCCAGCAGCAACGGACAGCTATCTAACTATGGCTACACCTTC. This gives the protein CASSNGQLSNYGYTF. The chain employs TRBV6-5 and TRBJ1-2, with D possibly matching TRBD1 (6 bases). This CDR3 contains 15 residues. Trimming removed 6 bases from V and 0 bases from J, with 14 bases in between. The germline gives CDR1 MNHEY, CDR2 SVGAGI.

CDR3 amino acids: CAGRNSQDSGNTIYF. CDR3 DNA: TGTGCCGGACGAAACTCGCAGGATTCTGGAAACACCATATATTTT. This chain uses TRBV2 with TRBJ1-3; D is unclear. V was cut by 11 bases and J by 1 base, with 18 bases left in between. The germline gives CDR1 SNHLY, CDR2 FYNNEI. The CDR3 length is 15 residues. The variable domain in full, completed from reference TRBV2 and TRBJ1-3, reads EPEVTQTPSHQVTQMGQEVILRCVPISNHLYFYWYRQILGQKVEFLVSFYNNEISEKSEIFDDQFSVERPDGSNFTLKIRSTKLEDSAMYFCAGRNSQDSGNTIYFGEGSWLTVV.

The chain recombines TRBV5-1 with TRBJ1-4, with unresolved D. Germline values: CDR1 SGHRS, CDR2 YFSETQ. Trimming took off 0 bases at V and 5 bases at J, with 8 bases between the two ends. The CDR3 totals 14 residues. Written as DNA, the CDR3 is TGCGCCAGCAGCTTGGATCCGGGCAATGAAAAACTGTTTTTT. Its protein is CASSLDPGNEKLFF.

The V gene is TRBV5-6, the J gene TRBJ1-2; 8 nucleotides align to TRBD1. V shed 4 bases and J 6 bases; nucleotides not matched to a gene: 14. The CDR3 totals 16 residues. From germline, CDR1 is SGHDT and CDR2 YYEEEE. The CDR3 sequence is CASSTRDRGGRNGYTF. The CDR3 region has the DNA TGTGCCAGCAGCACACGAGACAGGGGAGGTAGAAATGGCTACACCTTC.

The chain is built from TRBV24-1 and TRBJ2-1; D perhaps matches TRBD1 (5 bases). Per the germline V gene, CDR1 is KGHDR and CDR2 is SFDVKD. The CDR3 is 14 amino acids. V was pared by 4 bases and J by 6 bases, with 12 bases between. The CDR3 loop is CATSENRLSNEQFF. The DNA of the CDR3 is TGTGCCACCAGTGAAAACAGGTTAAGCAATGAGCAGTTCTTC.

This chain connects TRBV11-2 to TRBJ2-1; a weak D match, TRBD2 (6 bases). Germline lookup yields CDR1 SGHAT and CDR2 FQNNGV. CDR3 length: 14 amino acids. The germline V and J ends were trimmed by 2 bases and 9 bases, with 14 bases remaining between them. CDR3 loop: CASSLRNWGGEQFF. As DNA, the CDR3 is TGTGCCAGCAGCTTAAGGAATTGGGGAGGTGAGCAGTTCTTC.

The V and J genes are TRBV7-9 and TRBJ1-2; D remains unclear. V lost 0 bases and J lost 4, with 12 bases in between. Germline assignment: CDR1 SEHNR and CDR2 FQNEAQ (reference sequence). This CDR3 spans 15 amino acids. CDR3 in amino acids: CASSLARQTTYGYTF. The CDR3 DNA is TGTGCCAGCAGCTTAGCGCGTCAGACAACCTATGGCTACACCTTC.

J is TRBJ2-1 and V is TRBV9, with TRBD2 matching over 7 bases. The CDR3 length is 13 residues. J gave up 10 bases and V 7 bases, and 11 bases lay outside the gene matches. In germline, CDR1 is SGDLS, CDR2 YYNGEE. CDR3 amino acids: CASAFAQRGEQFF. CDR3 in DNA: TGTGCCAGCGCCTTCGCCCAGCGGGGCGAGCAGTTCTTC.